This T cell receptor (beta chain) emerged from a study of regulatory T cells in long-lasting Graves disease. Time point described: newly diagnosed GD, antithyroid drugs for less than 3 months. Construction of the TCR library relied on RNA isolated from PBMCs. Libraries of TCR beta came from iRepertoire HTBI primers plus Arm-PCR of CDR3 regions. A single record per CDR3 protein comes from TCRdb applying MiXCR to the multiplex PCR reads. The sample shows around 250,000 distinct CDR3 sequences, around 20% of them seen only once. This clonotype was counted only a few times. The CDR3 is 16 amino acids. Germline CDR1 and CDR2: MNHEY and SVGEGT. The V segment lost 7 bases and the J segment 7 bases; nucleotides outside the gene matches: 15.

The source was peripheral blood mononuclear cells (PBMCs), collected at new diagnosis, from a patient treated with antithyroid drugs. The TCR was taken from a female donor with Graves disease. The rearrangement joins TRBV6-2 or TRBV6-3 to TRBJ1-5; 8 bases fit TRBD1. In nucleotides, the CDR3 is TGTGCCAGCATTCCTTCACCGGGACAGGATTCGCAGCCCCAGCATTTT. Residues: CASIPSPGQDSQPQHF.